This TCR beta chain comes out of a study of cytomegalovirus exposure and HLA in healthy donors. The PCR employed 60 Vbeta primers together with 13 Jbeta primers. Profiled with immunoSEQ multiplex PCR; TCRdb holds only in-frame clones, not every one. Of about 220,000 clones in the sample, over 80% were seen once. In its sample, this clone was seen once. Its antigen is currently unknown. Study findings and constraints: High sensitivity and specificity were reportedly achieved when the classifier diagnosed cytomegalovirus status. Donors were assumed by presence/absence analyses to have roughly uniform sequencing depth.

CDR1 and CDR2 (germline): LNHNV, YYDKDF (reference sequence). Trimming pared 0 bases from V and 4 bases from J, leaving 9 bases between. The CDR3 is 14 residues long. The clonotype originates from a boy aged 2 to 10 in good health and CMV-seronegative. The sequenced sample consisted of PBMCs. This chain connects TRBV15 to TRBJ1-2; D gene ambiguous. The CDR3 protein is CATSRDPGTYGYTF. Written as DNA, the CDR3 is TGTGCCACCAGCAGAGACCCAGGTACCTATGGCTACACCTTC.